Shown below are 13 T cell receptor beta chains from a single sample sequenced in a study of cytomegalovirus exposure and HLA in healthy donors. The PCR ran on 60 Vbeta and 13 Jbeta primers. Libraries were prepared by immunoSEQ multiplex PCR; TCRdb keeps only in-frame clonotypes and omits some of them. The repertoire holds some 200,000 clones, approximately 65% seen once, with about 3.2% in the top ten. What was sequenced was PBMCs. The receptors were gathered from a man aged 40-49 years in good health and CMV-seronegative.

The chain links TRBV2 to TRBJ1-5, with 10 positions matching TRBD1. V lost 9 bases to trimming and J lost 4 bases; unmatched junction nucleotides: 6. Germline values: CDR1 SNHLY, CDR2 FYNNEI. The CDR3 totals 14 residues. This CDR3 reads CASGTGALNQPQHF. The CDR3, as DNA: TGTGCCAGTGGGACAGGGGCCCTGAATCAGCCCCAGCATTTT.

This CDR3 reads CASSPDSNRDPAYEQYF. The CDR3, as DNA: TGTGCCAGCTCACCTGACAGTAACCGAGACCCGGCCTACGAGCAGTACTTC. This rearrangement joins TRBV18 to TRBJ2-7; TRBD1 might be the D (5 bases). V was shortened by 3 bases and J by 2 bases, with 20 bases between the two germline ends. This CDR3 is 17 amino acids long. Germline V CDR1 and CDR2: KGHSH, LQKENI.

This clone showed up just a few times. The V call is TRBV19, the J call TRBJ2-2, with D possibly TRBD1 on 6 matching bases. Germline CDR1 is LNHDA and CDR2 is SQIVND (reference sequence). The CDR3 runs 14 residues. Trimming pared 6 bases from V and 2 bases from J, leaving 10 bases between. In DNA form, the CDR3 reads TGTGCCAGTAGAATACAGGGAAACACCGGGGAGCTGTTTTTT. Translated: CASRIQGNTGELFF.

The chain couples TRBV27 to TRBJ1-6; D is unresolved. Per the germline V gene, CDR1 is MNHEY and CDR2 is SMNVEV (reference sequence). Deletions cut 2 bases from V and 10 bases from J, with 9 bases between. The CDR3 runs to 13 residues. The CDR3 loop reads CASSLEGFSPLHF. The CDR3 DNA sequence: TGTGCCAGCAGTTTAGAGGGTTTCTCACCCCTCCACTTT.

The J gene is TRBJ2-1, the V gene TRBV6-4; D may be TRBD2 (5 bases). V dropped 4 bases and J dropped 6 bases, with 10 bases sitting between them. Germline CDR1 MRHNA, CDR2 SNTAGT. The CDR3 spans 13 residues. The CDR3 sequence is CASSAGDSNEQFF. CDR3 coding DNA: TGTGCCAGCAGTGCCGGGGATTCCAATGAGCAGTTCTTC.

The genes are TRBV18 and TRBJ1-6; a weak D match, TRBD1 (6 bases). Between the trimmed V and J ends, which lost 4 bases and 5 bases, there was a span of 15 bases. CDR3 length: 16 amino acids. Germline lookup yields CDR1 KGHSH and CDR2 LQKENI. CDR3 DNA: TGTGCCAGCTCACGAGGGGGGGGCGCAAATAATTCACCCCTCCACTTT. This encodes CASSRGGGANNSPLHF.

V gene TRBV18 combines with J gene TRBJ2-3; 8 bases map to TRBD1. V shed 3 bases and J 6 bases; nucleotides not matched to a gene: 5. From germline, CDR1 is KGHSH and CDR2 LQKENI. The CDR3 sequence is 14 residues long. CDR3 sequence reads: CASSPVDRADTQYF. In DNA, the CDR3 is TGTGCCAGCTCACCGGTGGACAGGGCGGATACGCAGTATTTT.

The chain employs TRBV5-1 and TRBJ2-3; 9 bases fit TRBD2. The CDR3 contains 15 residues. V was clipped by 2 bases and J by 6 bases; unmatched bases: 7. Germline-derived CDR1 and CDR2 are SGHRS and YFSETQ. CDR3 nucleotide sequence: TGCGCCAGCAGCTTAATAGCGGGAGAAGGGGATACGCAGTATTTT. Protein product: CASSLIAGEGDTQYF.

This clone was seen only a few times. J is TRBJ1-5 and V is TRBV19; TRBD1 matches at 9 bases. This CDR3 comprises 14 residues. Per germline, CDR1 LNHDA and CDR2 SQIVND (reference sequence). The V and J ends lost 6 bases and 6 bases, in that order; junction bases with no gene match: 6. Written as DNA, the CDR3 is TGTGCCAGTAGCCCCACAGGGGGCAGTCAGCCCCAGCATTTT. Protein: CASSPTGGSQPQHF.

This clone was observed a few times. This chain joins TRBV29-1 and TRBJ2-3; 10 bases fit TRBD2. CDR1 is SQVTM and CDR2 is ANQGSEA in the germline V gene. The V gene end was trimmed by 7 bases and the J gene end by 1 base; junction bases not matched to a gene: 5. The CDR3 totals 14 residues. The CDR3 DNA is TGCAGCGCTGGGGGGACTAGCGGCACAGATACGCAGTATTTT. It yields the protein CSAGGTSGTDTQYF.

V and J are TRBV2 and TRBJ1-4; maybe TRBD1 (6 bases). With 7 bases removed from V and 1 base from J, the gap between germline ends came to 13 bases. Per the germline V gene, CDR1 is SNHLY and CDR2 is FYNNEI. This CDR3 is built from 15 residues. The DNA for the CDR3 is TGTGCCAGCACTCGACGCAGGGGAACTAATGAAAAACTGTTTTTT. Translating it yields CASTRRRGTNEKLFF.

Turning to this clone: This sample includes further DNA sequences coding for the same CDR3. The genes are TRBV19 and TRBJ2-1; D ambiguous. The germline gives CDR1 LNHDA, CDR2 SQIVND (reference sequence). This CDR3 contains 16 residues. V lost 3 bases to trimming and J lost 10 bases, with 22 bases between them. The CDR3 loop reads CASSILPVLRVKEQFF. The CDR3 bases are TGTGCCAGTAGTATCCTTCCCGTGTTAAGAGTAAAAGAGCAGTTCTTC.

This clone has more than one count but fewer than ten. This chain uses TRBV29-1 with TRBJ2-4, with TRBD2 as a possible D gene (6 bases). The V and J ends lost 3 bases and 1 base respectively, with 16 bases between them. The CDR3 contains 16 residues. Looked up from germline, CDR1 is SQVTM and CDR2 is ANQGSEA. CDR3 protein: CSVEPFVGGAKNIQYF. In DNA, the CDR3 is TGCAGCGTTGAGCCCTTTGTAGGAGGGGCCAAAAACATTCAGTACTTC.